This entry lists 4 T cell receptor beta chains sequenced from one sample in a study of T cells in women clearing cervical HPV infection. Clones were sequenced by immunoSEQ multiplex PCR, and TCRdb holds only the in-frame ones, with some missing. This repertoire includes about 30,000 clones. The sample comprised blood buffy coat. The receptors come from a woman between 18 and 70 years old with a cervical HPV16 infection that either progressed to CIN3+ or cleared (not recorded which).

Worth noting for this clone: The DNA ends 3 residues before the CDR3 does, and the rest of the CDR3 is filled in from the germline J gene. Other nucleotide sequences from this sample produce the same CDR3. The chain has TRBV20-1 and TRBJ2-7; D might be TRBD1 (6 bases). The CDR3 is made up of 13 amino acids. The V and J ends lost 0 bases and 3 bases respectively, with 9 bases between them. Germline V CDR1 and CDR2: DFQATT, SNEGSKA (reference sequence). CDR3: CSARDRGVYEQYF. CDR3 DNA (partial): TGCAGTGCTAGAGACAGGGGTGTCTACGAG.

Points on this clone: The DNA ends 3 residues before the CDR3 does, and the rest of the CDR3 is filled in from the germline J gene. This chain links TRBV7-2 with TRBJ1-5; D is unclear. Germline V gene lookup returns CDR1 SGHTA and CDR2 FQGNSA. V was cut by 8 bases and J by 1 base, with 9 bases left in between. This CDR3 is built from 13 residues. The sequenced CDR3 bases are TGTGCCAGCGGCCTGGCCAGCAATCAGCCC. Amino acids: CASGLASNQP. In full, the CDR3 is CASGLASNQPQHF.

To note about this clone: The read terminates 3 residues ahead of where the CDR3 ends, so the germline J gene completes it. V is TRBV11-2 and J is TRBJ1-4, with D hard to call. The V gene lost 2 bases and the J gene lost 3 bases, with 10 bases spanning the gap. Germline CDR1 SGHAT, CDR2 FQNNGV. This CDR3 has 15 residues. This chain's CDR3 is CASSLMAGSNEKLFF. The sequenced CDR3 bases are TGTGCCAGCAGCTTAATGGCAGGCTCTAATGAAAAA.

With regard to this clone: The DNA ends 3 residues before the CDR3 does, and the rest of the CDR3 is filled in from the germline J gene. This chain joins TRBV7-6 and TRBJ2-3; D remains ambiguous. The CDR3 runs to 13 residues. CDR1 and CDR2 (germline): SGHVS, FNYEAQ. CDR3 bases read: TGTGCCAGCAGCCTCTATAGCAATCAGCCG. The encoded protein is CASSLYSNQP. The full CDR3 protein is CASSLYSNQPQYF.